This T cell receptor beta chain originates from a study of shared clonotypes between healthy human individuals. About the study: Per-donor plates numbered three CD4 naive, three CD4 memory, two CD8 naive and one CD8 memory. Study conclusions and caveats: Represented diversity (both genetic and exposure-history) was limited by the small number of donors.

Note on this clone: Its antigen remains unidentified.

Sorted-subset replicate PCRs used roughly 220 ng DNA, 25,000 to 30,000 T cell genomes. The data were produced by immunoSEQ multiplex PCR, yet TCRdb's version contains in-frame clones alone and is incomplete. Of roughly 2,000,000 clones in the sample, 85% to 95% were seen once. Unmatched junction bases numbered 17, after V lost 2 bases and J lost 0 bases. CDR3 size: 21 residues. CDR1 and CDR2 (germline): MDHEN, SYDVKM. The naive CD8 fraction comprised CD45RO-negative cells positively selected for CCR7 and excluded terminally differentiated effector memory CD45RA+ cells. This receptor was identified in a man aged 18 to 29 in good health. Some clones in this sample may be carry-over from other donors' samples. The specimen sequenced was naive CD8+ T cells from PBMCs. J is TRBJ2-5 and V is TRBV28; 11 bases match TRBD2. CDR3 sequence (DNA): TGTGCCAGCAGTTTACCCGAACAGGGGGTCGGACTAGCGGGTAACCAAGAGACCCAGTACTTC. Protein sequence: CASSLPEQGVGLAGNQETQYF.